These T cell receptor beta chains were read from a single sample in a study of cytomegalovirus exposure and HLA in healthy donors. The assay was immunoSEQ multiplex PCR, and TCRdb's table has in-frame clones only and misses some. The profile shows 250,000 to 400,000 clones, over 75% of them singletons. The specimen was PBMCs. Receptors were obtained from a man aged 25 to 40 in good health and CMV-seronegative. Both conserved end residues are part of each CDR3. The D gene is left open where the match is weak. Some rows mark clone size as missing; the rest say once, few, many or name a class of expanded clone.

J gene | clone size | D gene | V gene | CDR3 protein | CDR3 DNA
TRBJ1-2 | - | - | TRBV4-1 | CASSQDGGRYGYTF | TGCGCCAGCAGCCAAGATGGGGGCCGCTATGGCTACACCTTC
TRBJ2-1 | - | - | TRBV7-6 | CASSLEIAVSYNEQFF | TGTGCCAGCAGCTTAGAAATAGCGGTCTCCTACAATGAGCAGTTCTTC
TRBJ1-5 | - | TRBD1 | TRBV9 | CASSEGTDQYSNQPQHF | TGTGCCAGCAGCGAGGGGACAGACCAATATAGCAATCAGCCCCAGCATTTT
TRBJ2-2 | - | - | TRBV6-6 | CASGRGGTNTGELFF | TGTGCCAGCGGTAGAGGGGGTACGAACACCGGGGAGCTGTTTTTT
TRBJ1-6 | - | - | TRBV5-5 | CASSLELDSYSPLHF | TGTGCCAGCAGCTTGGAGCTGGACAGTTATTCACCCCTCCACTTT
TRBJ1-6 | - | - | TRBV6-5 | CASSRQVLNSPLHF | TGTGCCAGCAGTCGACAGGTTCTTAATTCACCCCTCCACTTT
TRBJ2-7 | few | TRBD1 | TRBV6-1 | CASRSRGTGGDEQYF | TGTGCCAGCAGATCCCGTGGGACAGGGGGAGACGAGCAGTACTTC
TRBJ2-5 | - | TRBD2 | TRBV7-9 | CASSALSGGKETQYF | TGTGCCAGCAGCGCACTCAGCGGGGGTAAAGAGACCCAGTACTTC
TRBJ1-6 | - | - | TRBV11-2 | CASSPGLASLHF | TGTGCCAGCAGCCCAGGCTTGGCATCCCTCCACTTT
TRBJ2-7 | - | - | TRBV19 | CASSIDLHSKYF | TGTGCCAGTAGTATAGATCTACACAGCAAGTACTTC
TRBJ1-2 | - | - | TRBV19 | CASSIVPIYGYTF | TGTGCCAGTAGTATAGTTCCCATCTATGGCTACACCTTC
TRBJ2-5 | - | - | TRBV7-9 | CASSYAETQYF | TGTGCCAGCAGCTACGCGGAGACCCAGTACTTC
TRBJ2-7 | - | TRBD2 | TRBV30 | CAWPPGLAGSSYEQYF | TGTGCCTGGCCACCTGGACTAGCGGGATCCTCCTACGAGCAGTACTTC
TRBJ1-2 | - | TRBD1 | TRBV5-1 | CASSLGQGANYGYTF | TGCGCCAGCAGCCTAGGACAGGGGGCTAACTATGGCTACACCTTC
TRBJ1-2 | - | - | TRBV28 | CASSPGTPPGYTF | TGTGCCAGCAGTCCCGGGACTCCCCCCGGCTACACCTTC
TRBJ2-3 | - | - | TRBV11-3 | CASSLAQGRTDTQYF | TGTGCCAGCAGCTTAGCGCAGGGGCGCACAGATACGCAGTATTTT
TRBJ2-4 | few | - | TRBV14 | CASSQEVGGAKNIQYF | TGTGCCAGCAGCCAAGAAGTGGGGGGAGCCAAAAACATTCAGTACTTC
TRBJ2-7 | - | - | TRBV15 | CATSREDSPYEQYF | TGTGCCACCAGCAGAGAGGACAGCCCCTACGAGCAGTACTTC
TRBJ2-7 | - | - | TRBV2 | CASSGQAVPYEQYF | TGTGCCAGCAGTGGTCAGGCAGTCCCCTACGAGCAGTACTTC
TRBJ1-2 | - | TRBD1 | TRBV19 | CASSPPGQGFFSNYGYTF | TGTGCCAGTAGTCCTCCCGGACAGGGGTTCTTTTCTAACTATGGCTACACCTTC
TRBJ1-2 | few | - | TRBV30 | CAWSVHGSYGYTF | TGTGCCTGGAGTGTTCATGGTAGCTATGGCTACACCTTC
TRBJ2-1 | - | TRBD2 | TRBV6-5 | CASRPLAGGRNEQFF | TGTGCCAGCAGGCCCCTGGCGGGGGGTCGCAATGAGCAGTTCTTC
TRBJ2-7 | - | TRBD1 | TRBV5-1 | CASTKPETGGYYEQYF | TGCGCCAGCACCAAACCAGAAACAGGGGGCTACTACGAGCAGTACTTC
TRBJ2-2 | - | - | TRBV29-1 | CSAGGVRGYTGELFF | TGCAGCGCTGGCGGGGTTCGGGGATACACCGGGGAGCTGTTTTTT
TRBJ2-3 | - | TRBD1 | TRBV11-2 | CASSLGRQGHTDTQYF | TGTGCCAGCAGCTTAGGGAGACAGGGACACACAGATACGCAGTATTTT
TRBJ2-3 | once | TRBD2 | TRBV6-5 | CASSYGTSPDTQYF | TGTGCCAGCAGTTACGGGACTAGCCCGGATACGCAGTATTTT
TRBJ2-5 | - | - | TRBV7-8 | CASSTRETQYF | TGTGCCAGCAGCACTAGAGAGACCCAGTACTTC
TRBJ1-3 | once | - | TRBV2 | CASSVSGSSGNTIYF | TGTGCCAGCAGTGTTTCCGGGAGCTCTGGAAACACCATATATTTT
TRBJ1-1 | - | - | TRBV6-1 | CASRGPGNTEAFF | TGTGCCAGCAGGGGCCCAGGGAACACTGAAGCTTTCTTT
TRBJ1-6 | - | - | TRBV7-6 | CASSLGSSYNSPLHF | TGTGCCAGCAGCTTAGGGAGCTCCTATAATTCACCCCTCCACTTT
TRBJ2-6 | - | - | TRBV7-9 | CASSLGGAGANVLTF | TGTGCCAGCAGCTTAGGCGGGGCTGGGGCCAACGTCCTGACTTTC